This T cell receptor beta chain was captured by sequencing in a study of early T cells in non-severe SARS-CoV-2 infection. Study-wide context: It was bulk RNA from unsorted whole blood that was sequenced, and the chains were unpaired. Study results and caveats: Sequences matched to VDJdb favored anti-spike CD8 responses, while private and CD4 specificities were missed.

Regarding this clonotype: Its target is unknown.

With 6 bases clipped from V and 2 bases from J, the junction kept 6 bases outside the gene matches. This CDR3 contains 15 residues. As part of library construction, unique molecular identifiers were attached to individual cDNA molecules. TCRdb independently ran MiXCR on the 5' RACE reads; one entry per CDR3 protein. This table has about 60,000 distinct CDR3 sequences, 9.5% to 15% appearing once. The TCR was taken from an adult who was a healthcare worker with PCR-confirmed SARS-CoV-2 infection or an uninfected control (not recorded which). J is TRBJ2-2 and V is TRBV12-3 or TRBV12-4; TRBD1 matches at 7 bases. Sequencing was performed on whole blood. The CDR3 nucleotides are TGTGCCAGCAGACGGGACAGCCTAAACACCGGGGAGCTGTTTTTT. Translated: CASRRDSLNTGELFF.